This T cell receptor beta chain was identified during a study of blood T cell repertoires in COVID-19. At the level of the study: The United States, Italy and Spain supplied acute and convalescent COVID-19 samples.

The CDR3 extends over 15 amino acids. Germline V gene lookup returns CDR1 MNHEY and CDR2 SVGEGT. V was pared by 3 bases and J by 9 bases, with 15 bases between. Original methodology: Counts of nucleated cells, estimated from reference gene primer amplification, were obtained. Measured with immunoSEQ multiplex PCR; TCRdb has only the in-frame clones, and not every one. V and J calls and clone size are as listed in that table; D and trimming were resolved from the DNA. Of 140,000 or so clones listed, 80% to 90% are singletons. The gene calls are TRBV6-2 or TRBV6-3 and TRBJ1-6, with D possibly matching TRBD1 (6 bases). The sequencing sample was made of peripheral blood. The sequence came from a woman between 55 and 75 years old with active COVID-19. CDR3 DNA sequence: TGTGCCAGCAGTTATTACAGGGACCGTGGTTCACCCCTCCACTTT. Translating it yields CASSYYRDRGSPLHF.